Listed here are 3 T cell receptor beta chains from one sample, sequenced in a study of control samples from healthy donors and cancer patients. Measured with immunoSEQ multiplex PCR; TCRdb has only the in-frame clones, and not every one. The sample consists of 150,000 to 200,000 clones, around 91% of them appearing once. The sequenced sample consisted of blood. The receptor source for this set is a woman aged 25-40 years in good health.

The CDR3 sequence is CASSLGAASNQPQHF. DNA of the CDR3: TGCGCCAGCAGCTTGGGGGCCGCTAGCAATCAGCCCCAGCATTTT. The chain joins TRBV5-1 to TRBJ1-5; D unresolved. The CDR3 is made up of 15 amino acids. CDR1 is SGHRS and CDR2 is YFSETQ in the germline V gene. The V and J ends lost 0 bases and 0 bases respectively, with 7 bases between them.

The rearrangement uses TRBV28 and TRBJ1-5; D is undetermined. In germline, CDR1 is MDHEN, CDR2 SYDVKM. V was trimmed by 1 base and J by 2 bases, leaving 6 bases between them. This CDR3 is 14 amino acids long. The CDR3 is CASSLFQGNQPQHF. The CDR3 coding sequence is TGTGCCAGCAGTTTATTCCAGGGCAATCAGCCCCAGCATTTT. Using reference TRBV28 and TRBJ1-5 for the parts outside the CDR3, the full variable domain is DVKVTQSSRYLVKRTGEKVFLECVQDMDHENMFWYRQDPGLGLRLIYFSYDVKMKEKGDIPEGYSVSREKKERFSLILESASTNQTSMYLCASSLFQGNQPQHFGDGTRLSIL.

This clone was seen once. The genes are TRBV12-3 or TRBV12-4 and TRBJ2-7; TRBD2 might be the D (6 bases). The length of the CDR3 is 13 residues. Trimming took off 5 bases at V and 0 bases at J, with 8 bases between the two ends. CDR3 residues: CASSGGSSYEQYF. Written as DNA, the CDR3 is TGTGCCAGCAGTGGAGGGAGCTCCTACGAGCAGTACTTC.